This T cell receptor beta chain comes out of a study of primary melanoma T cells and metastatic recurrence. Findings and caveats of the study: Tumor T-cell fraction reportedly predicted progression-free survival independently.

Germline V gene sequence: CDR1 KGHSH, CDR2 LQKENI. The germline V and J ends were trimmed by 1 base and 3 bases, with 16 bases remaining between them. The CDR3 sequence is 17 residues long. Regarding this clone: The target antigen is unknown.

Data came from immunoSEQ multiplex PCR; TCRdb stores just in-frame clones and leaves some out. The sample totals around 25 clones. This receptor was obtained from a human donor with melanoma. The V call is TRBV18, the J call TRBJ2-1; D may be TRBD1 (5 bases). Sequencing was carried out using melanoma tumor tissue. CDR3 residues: CASSPRDWQGVYNEQFF. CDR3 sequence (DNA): TGTGCCAGCTCACCACGAGACTGGCAGGGCGTCTACAATGAGCAGTTCTTC.